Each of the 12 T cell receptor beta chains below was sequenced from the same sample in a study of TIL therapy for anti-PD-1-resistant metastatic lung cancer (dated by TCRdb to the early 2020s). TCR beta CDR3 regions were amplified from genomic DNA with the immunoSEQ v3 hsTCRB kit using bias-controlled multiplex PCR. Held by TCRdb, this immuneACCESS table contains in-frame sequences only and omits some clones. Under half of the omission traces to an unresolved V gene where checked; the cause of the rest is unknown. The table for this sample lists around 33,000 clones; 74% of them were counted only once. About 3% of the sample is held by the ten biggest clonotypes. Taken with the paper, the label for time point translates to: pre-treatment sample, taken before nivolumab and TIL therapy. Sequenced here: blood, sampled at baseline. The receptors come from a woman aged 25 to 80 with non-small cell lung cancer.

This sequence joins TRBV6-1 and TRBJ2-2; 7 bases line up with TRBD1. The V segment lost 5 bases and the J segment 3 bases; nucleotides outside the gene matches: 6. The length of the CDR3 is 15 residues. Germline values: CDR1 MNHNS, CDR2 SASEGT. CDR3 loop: CASSPRDSYTGELFF. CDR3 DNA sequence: TGTGCCAGCAGTCCTCGGGACAGTTACACCGGGGAGCTGTTTTTT.

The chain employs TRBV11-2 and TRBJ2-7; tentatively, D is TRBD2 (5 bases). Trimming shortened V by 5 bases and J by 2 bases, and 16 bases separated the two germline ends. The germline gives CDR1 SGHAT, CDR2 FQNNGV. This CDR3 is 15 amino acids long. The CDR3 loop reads CASSPMIGIAYEQYF. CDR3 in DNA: TGTGCCAGCAGCCCAATGATCGGGATCGCCTACGAGCAGTACTTC.

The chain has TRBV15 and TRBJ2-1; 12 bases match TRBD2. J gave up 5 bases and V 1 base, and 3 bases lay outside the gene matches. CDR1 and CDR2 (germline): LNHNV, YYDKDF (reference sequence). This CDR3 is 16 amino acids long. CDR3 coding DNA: TGTGCCACCAGCAGAGGACTAGCGGGAGTTAACAATGAGCAGTTCTTC. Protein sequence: CATSRGLAGVNNEQFF. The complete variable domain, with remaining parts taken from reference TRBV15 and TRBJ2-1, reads DAMVIQNPRYQVTQFGKPVTLSCSQTLNHNVMYWYQQKSSQAPKLLFHYYDKDFNNEADTPDNFQSRRPNTSFCFLDIRSPGLGDTAMYLCATSRGLAGVNNEQFFGPGTRLTVL.

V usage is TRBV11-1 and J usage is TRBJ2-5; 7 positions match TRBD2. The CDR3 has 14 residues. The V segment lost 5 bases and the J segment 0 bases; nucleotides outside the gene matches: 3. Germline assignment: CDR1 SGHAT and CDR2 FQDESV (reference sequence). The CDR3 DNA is TGTGCCAGCAGCGATACTAGCGACCAAGAGACCCAGTACTTC. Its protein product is CASSDTSDQETQYF.

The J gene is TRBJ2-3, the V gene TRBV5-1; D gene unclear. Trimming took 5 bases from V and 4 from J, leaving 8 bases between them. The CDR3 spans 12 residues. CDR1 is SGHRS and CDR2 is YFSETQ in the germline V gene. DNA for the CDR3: TGCGCCAGCAGATTAATATCAGATACGCAGTATTTT. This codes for CASRLISDTQYF.

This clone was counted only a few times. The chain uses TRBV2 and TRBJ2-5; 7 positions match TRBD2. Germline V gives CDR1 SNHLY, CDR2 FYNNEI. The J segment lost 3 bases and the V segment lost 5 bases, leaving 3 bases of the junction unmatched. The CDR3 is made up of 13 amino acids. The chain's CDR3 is CASSTGTKETQYF. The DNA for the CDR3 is TGTGCCAGCAGTACCGGGACTAAAGAGACCCAGTACTTC.

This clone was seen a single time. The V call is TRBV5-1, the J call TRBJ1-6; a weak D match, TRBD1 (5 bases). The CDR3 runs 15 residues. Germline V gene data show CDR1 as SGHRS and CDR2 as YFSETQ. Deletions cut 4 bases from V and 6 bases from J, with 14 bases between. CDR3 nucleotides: TGCGCCAGCAGCCGAGCCGGGGGGAGTAATTCACCCCTCCACTTT. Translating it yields CASSRAGGSNSPLHF.

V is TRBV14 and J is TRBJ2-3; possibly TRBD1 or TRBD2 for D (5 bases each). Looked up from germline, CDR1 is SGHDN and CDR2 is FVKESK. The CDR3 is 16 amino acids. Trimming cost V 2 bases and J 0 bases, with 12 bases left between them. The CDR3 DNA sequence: TGTGCCAGCAGCCAAATGCTCCGGGACAGCACAGATACGCAGTATTTT. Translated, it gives CASSQMLRDSTDTQYF.

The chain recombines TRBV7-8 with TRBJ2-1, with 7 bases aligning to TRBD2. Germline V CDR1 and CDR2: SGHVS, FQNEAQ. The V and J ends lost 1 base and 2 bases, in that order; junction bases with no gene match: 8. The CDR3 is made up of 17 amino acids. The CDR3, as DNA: TGTGCCAGCAGCTTAGACTTTGCTAGCGGAGCCTACAATGAGCAGTTCTTC. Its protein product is CASSLDFASGAYNEQFF.

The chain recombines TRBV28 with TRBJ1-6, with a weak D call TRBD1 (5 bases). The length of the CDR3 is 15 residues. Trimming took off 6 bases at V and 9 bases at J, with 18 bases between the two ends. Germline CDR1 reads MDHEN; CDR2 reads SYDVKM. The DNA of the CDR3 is TGTGCCAGCAGCTTGGTCCCCAGGGATCGTTCACCCCTCCACTTT. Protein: CASSLVPRDRSPLHF.

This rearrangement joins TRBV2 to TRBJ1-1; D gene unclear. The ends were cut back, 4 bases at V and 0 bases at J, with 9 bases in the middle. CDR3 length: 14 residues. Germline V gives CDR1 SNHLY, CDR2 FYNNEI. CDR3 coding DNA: TGTGCCAGCAGTGTTAGGTCCATGAACACTGAAGCTTTCTTT. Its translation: CASSVRSMNTEAFF.

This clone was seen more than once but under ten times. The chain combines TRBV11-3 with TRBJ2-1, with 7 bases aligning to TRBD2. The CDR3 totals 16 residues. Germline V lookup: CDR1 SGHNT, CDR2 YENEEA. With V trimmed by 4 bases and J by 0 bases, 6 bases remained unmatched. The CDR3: CASSSIGGSSYNEQFF. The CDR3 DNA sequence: TGTGCCAGCAGCTCAATCGGCGGGAGCTCCTACAATGAGCAGTTCTTC.